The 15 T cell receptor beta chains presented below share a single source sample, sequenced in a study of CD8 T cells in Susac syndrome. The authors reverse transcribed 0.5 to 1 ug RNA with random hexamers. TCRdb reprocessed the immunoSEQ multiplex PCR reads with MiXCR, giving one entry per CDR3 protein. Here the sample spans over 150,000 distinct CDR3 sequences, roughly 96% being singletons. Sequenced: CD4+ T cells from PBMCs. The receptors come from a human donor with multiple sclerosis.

In DNA, the CDR3 is TGCAGCGTTGTTGAATCTGGGGCCAACGTCCTGACTTTC. This codes for CSVVESGANVLTF. This chain joins TRBV29-1 and TRBJ2-6, with D uncertain. The CDR3 extends over 13 amino acids. V was pared by 4 bases and J by 1 base, with 5 bases between. Germline V gene sequence: CDR1 SQVTM, CDR2 ANQGSEA.

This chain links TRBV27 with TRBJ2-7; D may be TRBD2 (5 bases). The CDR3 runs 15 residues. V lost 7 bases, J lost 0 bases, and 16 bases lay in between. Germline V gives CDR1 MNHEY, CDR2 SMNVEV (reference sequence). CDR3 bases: TGTGCCAGCACTTCCCTCCGGGGATACTCCTACGAGCAGTACTTC. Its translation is CASTSLRGYSYEQYF.

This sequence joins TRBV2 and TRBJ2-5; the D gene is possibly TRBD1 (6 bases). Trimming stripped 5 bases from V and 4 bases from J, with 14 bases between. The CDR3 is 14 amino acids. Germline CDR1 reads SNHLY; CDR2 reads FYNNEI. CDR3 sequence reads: CASSRRQGLETQYF. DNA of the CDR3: TGTGCCAGCAGTAGACGCCAGGGGCTAGAGACCCAGTACTTC.

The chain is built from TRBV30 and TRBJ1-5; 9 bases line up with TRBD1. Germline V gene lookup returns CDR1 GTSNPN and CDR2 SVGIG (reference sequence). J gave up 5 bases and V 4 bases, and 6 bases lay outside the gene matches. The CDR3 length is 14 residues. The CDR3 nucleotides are TGTGCCTGGACCCCGGGACAGGGTTATCAGCCCCAGCATTTT. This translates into CAWTPGQGYQPQHF.

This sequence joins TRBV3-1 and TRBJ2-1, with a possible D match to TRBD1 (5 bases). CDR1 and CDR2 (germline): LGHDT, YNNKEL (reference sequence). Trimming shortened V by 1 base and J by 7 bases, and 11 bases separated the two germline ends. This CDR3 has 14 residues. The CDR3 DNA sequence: TGTGCCAGCAGCCAAGTTGCCAGGGCGAATGAGCAGTTCTTC. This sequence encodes CASSQVARANEQFF.

The CDR3 sequence: CSARVTLAGGSNEQFF. The CDR3 DNA sequence: TGCAGTGCTAGAGTTACTTTAGCGGGGGGCTCCAATGAGCAGTTCTTC. This chain links TRBV20-1 with TRBJ2-1; TRBD2 matches at 10 bases. This CDR3 has 16 amino acids. V shed 1 base, J shed 6 bases, and the junction held 9 bases outside the gene matches. CDR1 and CDR2 from the germline V gene are DFQATT and SNEGSKA (reference sequence).

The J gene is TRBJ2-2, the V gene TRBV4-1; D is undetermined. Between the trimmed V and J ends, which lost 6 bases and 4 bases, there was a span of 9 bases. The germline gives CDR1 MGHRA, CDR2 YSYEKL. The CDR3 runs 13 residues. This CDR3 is CASRERSTGELFF. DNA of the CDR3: TGCGCCAGCAGGGAACGGTCCACCGGGGAGCTGTTTTTT.

The CDR3 DNA is TGCAGCGTCGAGGGGCGGGAGAATTCCTACGAGCAGTACTTC. Residues: CSVEGRENSYEQYF. The chain couples TRBV29-1 to TRBJ2-7; 7 bases agree with TRBD2. Germline trimming cut 6 bases from V and 1 base from J; bases unmatched to any gene: 9. Per the germline V gene, CDR1 is SQVTM and CDR2 is ANQGSEA. The CDR3 contains 14 residues.

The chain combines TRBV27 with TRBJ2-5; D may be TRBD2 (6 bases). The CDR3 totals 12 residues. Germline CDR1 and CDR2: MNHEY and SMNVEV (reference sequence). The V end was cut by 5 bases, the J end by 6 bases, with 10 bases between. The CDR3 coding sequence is TGTGCCAGCAGTCCCGGGGGACAGACCCAGTACTTC. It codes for CASSPGGQTQYF.

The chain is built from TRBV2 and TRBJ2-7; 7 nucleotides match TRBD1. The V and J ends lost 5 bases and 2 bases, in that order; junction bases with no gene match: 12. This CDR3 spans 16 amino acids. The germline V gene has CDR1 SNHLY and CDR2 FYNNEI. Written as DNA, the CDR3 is TGTGCCAGCAGTCAAAGGGGGAACAGGGGCGCCTACGAGCAGTACTTC. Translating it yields CASSQRGNRGAYEQYF.

CDR3 region: CSASTGFYNEQFF. The CDR3 coding sequence is TGCAGTGCGTCGACAGGGTTCTACAATGAGCAGTTCTTC. The gene calls are TRBV20-1 and TRBJ2-1; 7 bases match TRBD1. This CDR3 spans 13 amino acids. V trimming: 6 bases; J trimming: 3 bases; junction bases outside the gene matches: 5. The germline CDR1 and CDR2 sequences are DFQATT and SNEGSKA (reference sequence).

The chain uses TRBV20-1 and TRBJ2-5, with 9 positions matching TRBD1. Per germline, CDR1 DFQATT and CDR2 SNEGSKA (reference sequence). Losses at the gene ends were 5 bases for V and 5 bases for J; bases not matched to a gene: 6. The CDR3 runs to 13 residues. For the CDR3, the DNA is TGCAGTGCTGGGGACAGGGTACAGGAGACCCAGTACTTC. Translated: CSAGDRVQETQYF.

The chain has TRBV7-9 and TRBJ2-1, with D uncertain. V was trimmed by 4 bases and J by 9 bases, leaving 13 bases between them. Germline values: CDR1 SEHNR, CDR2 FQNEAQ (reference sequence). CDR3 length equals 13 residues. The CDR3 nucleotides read TGTGCCAGCAGCTCCGTGGGGTCCCGTGAGCAGTTCTTC. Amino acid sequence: CASSSVGSREQFF.

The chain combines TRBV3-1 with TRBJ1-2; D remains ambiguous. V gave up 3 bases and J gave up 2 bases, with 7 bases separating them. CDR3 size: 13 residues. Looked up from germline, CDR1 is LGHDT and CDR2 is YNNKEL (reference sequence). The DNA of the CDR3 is TGTGCCAGCAGCCAGAGGGCGAACTATGGCTACACCTTC. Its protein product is CASSQRANYGYTF.

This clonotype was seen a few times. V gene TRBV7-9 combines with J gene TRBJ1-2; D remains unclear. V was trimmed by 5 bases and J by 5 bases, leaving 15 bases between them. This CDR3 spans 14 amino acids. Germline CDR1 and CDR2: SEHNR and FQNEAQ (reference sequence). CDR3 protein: CASSHRAGRYGYTF. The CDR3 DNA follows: TGTGCCAGCAGCCACCGGGCCGGGCGGTATGGCTACACCTTC.